A selection of T cell receptor beta chains follows, all from one sample in a study of cytomegalovirus exposure and HLA in healthy donors. This table comes from immunoSEQ multiplex PCR, and its TCRdb copy is limited to in-frame clones, with some not included. Found here are under 200,000 clones, about 76% of them singletons; the top ten hold roughly 2.8%. Sequencing was done on a sample of PBMCs. Receptors originate from a woman between 40 and 55 years old in good health and CMV-seropositive. CDR3s include the opening cysteine and the closing phenylalanine or tryptophan. Each record gives: clone size, J gene, V gene, D gene, CDR3 DNA, CDR3 protein. A D gene is named only where the DNA matches it firmly. Clone size is given for some rows only: seen once, a few or many times, or a class if the clone is expanded.

size: -
J: TRBJ2-3
V: TRBV11-3
D: -
DNA: TGTGCCAGCAGCTTAGGGGGGGAGTGGGGAGGAGATACGCAGTATTTT
CDR3: CASSLGGEWGGDTQYF

size: once
J: TRBJ2-5
V: TRBV18
D: -
DNA: TGTGCCAGCTCACCATCCCCGACAGGTCGACAAGAGACCCAGTACTTC
CDR3: CASSPSPTGRQETQYF

size: -
J: TRBJ2-1
V: TRBV4-3
D: TRBD1
DNA: TGCGCCAGCAGCCATCCTCGGGACAGGCCATACAATGAGCGGTTCTTC
CDR3: CASSHPRDRPYNERFF

size: -
J: TRBJ2-6
V: TRBV7-2
D: TRBD1
DNA: TGTGCCAGCAGCTTAAAACAGGGGCCAGGAGGGGCCAACGTCCTGACTTTC
CDR3: CASSLKQGPGGANVLTF

size: -
J: TRBJ2-2
V: TRBV7-2
D: -
DNA: TGTGCCAGCAGCCCGCGCGGGTACGCGGGAAGGACCGGGGAGCTGTTTTTT
CDR3: CASSPRGYAGRTGELFF

size: few
J: TRBJ2-7
V: TRBV7-2
D: TRBD2
DNA: TGTGCCAGCAGCTTAGTGGGGACTAGCGGGGGTGGATATTCCTACGAGCAGTACTTC
CDR3: CASSLVGTSGGGYSYEQYF

size: -
J: TRBJ1-2
V: TRBV19
D: -
DNA: TGTGCCAGTAGTCGGCGGGACCTCCAGGTCAACTATGGCTACACCTTC
CDR3: CASSRRDLQVNYGYTF

size: -
J: TRBJ1-3
V: TRBV7-7
D: TRBD1
DNA: TGTGCCAGCAGCTTAGAGGGGGCAAGTGGAAACACCATATATTTT
CDR3: CASSLEGASGNTIYF

size: -
J: TRBJ2-1
V: TRBV7-8
D: TRBD2
DNA: TGTGCCAGCAGCTTAGGCCGGACTAGCGGGAGGTTGGAACAGTTCTTC
CDR3: CASSLGRTSGRLEQFF

size: -
J: TRBJ2-5
V: TRBV5-4
D: TRBD1
DNA: TGTGCCCCCGGGACAGGGGGCATCCAAGAGACCCAGTACTTC
CDR3: CAPGTGGIQETQYF

size: -
J: TRBJ2-2
V: TRBV19
D: TRBD2
DNA: TGTGCCAGTAGTATCGGGACTAGCGGGAGGGTAGGGCTGTTTTTT
CDR3: CASSIGTSGRVGLFF

size: -
J: TRBJ2-1
V: TRBV27
D: TRBD2
DNA: TGTGCCAGCAGTTTTAGCGGGAGGGGGGGTCACAATGAGCAGTTCTTC
CDR3: CASSFSGRGGHNEQFF

size: -
J: TRBJ1-6
V: TRBV30
D: -
DNA: TGTGCCTGGAGTGTACAGAGCTATAATTCACCCCTCCACTTT
CDR3: CAWSVQSYNSPLHF

size: -
J: TRBJ2-5
V: TRBV21-1
D: -
DNA: TGTGCCAGCAGCAAAGGGGTTTATAATCGGGAGGAAGAGACCCAGTACTTC
CDR3: CASSKGVYNREEETQYF

size: -
J: TRBJ2-1
V: TRBV10-3
D: TRBD1
DNA: TGTGCCAGAAAAGGGGACAGGGGTATCGATGAGCAGTTCTTC
CDR3: CARKGDRGIDEQFF